The clone carrying this T cell receptor (beta chain) occurred many times. The antigen remains undetermined. The data stem from a study of metastatic and nonmetastatic thyroid tumors. For the study at large: Across blood and tumor or nodule tissue, repertoires from malignant and benign thyroid patients were compared with one another.

Until they underwent thyroid surgery, no patient had received any treatment. MiXCR reprocessed the PCR reads for TCRdb. The repertoire holds roughly 98,000 clones, more than 12% seen once, with 3% to 4.5% in the top ten. Study-wide findings and caveats: Relative to benign nodules, malignant thyroid tumors were reportedly characterized by significantly elevated TCR beta diversity in blood and tumor.

V lost 6 bases to trimming and J lost 5 bases, with 17 bases between them. The germline V gene has CDR1 MNHNS and CDR2 SASEGT. The CDR3 is 14 residues long. The chain is built from TRBV6-1 and TRBJ2-7; the D is unclear. The sequence came from a female donor with papillary thyroid cancer or a benign thyroid nodule (not recorded which). Some clones in this sample may be carry-over from other donors' samples. Sequencing was carried out using blood. This CDR3 is CASSLGWDLHEQYF. CDR3 DNA sequence: TGTGCCAGCAGCTTGGGATGGGATCTCCACGAGCAGTACTTC.